The rows below give T cell receptor beta chains drawn from one sample of a study of blood T cell repertoires in COVID-19. Sequencing was performed with immunoSEQ multiplex PCR; in TCRdb, only in-frame clones are kept and a portion is missing. The repertoire includes some 27,000 clones, around 86% of them detected once, and 13% sits in the top ten. The material sequenced was peripheral blood. The receptors stem from a human donor in a cohort sampled during active COVID-19. The donor label of this sample is uncertain. Each CDR3 is given with its conserved first and last residue. The order of the fields is V gene, J gene, CDR3 protein.

TRBV28	TRBJ1-2	CASSLFLYGYTF
TRBV5-4	TRBJ2-7	CASSLAGRRGPYEQYF
TRBV12-3/TRBV12-4	TRBJ2-1	CASNLGGGKEQFF
TRBV18	TRBJ2-3	CASSLQIGRVADTQYF
TRBV7-8	TRBJ1-3	CASSLALTGNGNTIYF
TRBV9	TRBJ2-1	CASSDSGGVYNEQFF
TRBV28	TRBJ1-2	CASSPDRGDGYTF
TRBV28	TRBJ1-2	CASSSLRQGNSYGYTF
TRBV7-8	TRBJ2-3	CASSQRTSDLTDTQYF
TRBV3-1/TRBV3-2	TRBJ1-6	CASSPLGQISPLHF
TRBV7-2	TRBJ1-2	CASSPGTAPSGYTF
TRBV7-2	TRBJ2-3	CASSLIGGSADTQYF
TRBV4-1	TRBJ1-1	CASSQDQWNTEAFF
TRBV3-1/TRBV3-2	TRBJ2-2	CASSHGSTGELFF
TRBV30	TRBJ2-3	CAWSGRDRRTDTQYF
TRBV11-2	TRBJ2-3	CASSPGTSGDTDTQYF
TRBV24-1	TRBJ2-1	CATSDPAGRYNEQFF
TRBV27	TRBJ2-1	CASSSPLVFKNEQFF
TRBV5-4	TRBJ2-3	CASSPTSGTTDTQYF